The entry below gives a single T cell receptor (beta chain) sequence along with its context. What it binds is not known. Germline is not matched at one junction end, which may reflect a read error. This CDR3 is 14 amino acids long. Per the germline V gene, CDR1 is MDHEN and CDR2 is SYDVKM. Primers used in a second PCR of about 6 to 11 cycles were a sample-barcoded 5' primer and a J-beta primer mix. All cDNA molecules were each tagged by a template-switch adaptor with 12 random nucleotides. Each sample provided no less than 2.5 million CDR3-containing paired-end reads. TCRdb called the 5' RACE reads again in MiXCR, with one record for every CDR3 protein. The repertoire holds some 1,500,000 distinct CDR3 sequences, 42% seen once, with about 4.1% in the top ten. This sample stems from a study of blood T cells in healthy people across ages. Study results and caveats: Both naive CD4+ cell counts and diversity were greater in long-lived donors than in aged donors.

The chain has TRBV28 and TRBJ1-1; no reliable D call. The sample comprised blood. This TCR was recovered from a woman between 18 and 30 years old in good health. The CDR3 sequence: CANSVIVTNTEAFF. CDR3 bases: TGTGCCAACAGTGTAATCGTAACGAACACTGAAGCTTTCTTT.